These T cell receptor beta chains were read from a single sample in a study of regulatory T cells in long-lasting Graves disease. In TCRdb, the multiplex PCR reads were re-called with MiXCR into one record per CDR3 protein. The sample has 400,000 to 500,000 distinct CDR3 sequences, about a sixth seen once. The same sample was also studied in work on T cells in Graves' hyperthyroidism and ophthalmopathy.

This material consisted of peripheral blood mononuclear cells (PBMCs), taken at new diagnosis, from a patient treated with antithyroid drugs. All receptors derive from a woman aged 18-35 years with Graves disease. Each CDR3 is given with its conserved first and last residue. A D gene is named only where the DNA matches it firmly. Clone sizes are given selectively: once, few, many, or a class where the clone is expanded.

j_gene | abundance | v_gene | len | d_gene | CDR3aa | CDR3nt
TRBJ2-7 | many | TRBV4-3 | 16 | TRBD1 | CASSLTQGRVIYEQYF | TGCGCCAGCAGCCTCACACAGGGGCGCGTCATCTACGAGCAGTACTTC
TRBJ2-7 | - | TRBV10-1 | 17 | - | CARTQGRGSHQGYEQYF | TGCGCCAGGACCCAGGGGCGGGGATCCCACCAGGGCTACGAGCAGTACTTC
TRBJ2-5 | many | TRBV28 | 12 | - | CASSFRMETQYF | TGTGCCAGCAGTTTTAGAATGGAGACCCAGTACTTC
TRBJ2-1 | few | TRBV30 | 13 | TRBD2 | CAWTAGGPSDMFF | TGTGCCTGGACTGCGGGAGGGCCGTCGGATATGTTCTTC
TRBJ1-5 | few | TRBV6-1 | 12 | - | CASSELTQGQHF | TGTGCCAGCAGTGAACTGACTCAGGGCCAGCATTTT
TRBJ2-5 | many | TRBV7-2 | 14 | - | CASSFFGMQETQYF | TGTGCCAGCAGCTTTTTTGGGATGCAAGAGACCCAGTACTTC
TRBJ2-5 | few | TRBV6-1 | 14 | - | CASRDRAGGETQYF | TGTGCCAGCAGGGACAGGGCGGGAGGCGAGACCCAGTACTTC
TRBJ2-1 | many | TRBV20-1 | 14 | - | CSAPVTTINNEQFF | TGCAGTGCCCCAGTGACAACGATCAACAATGAGCAGTTCTTC
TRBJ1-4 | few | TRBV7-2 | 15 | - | CASSSLSRVGEKLFF | TGTGCCAGCAGCTCCCTCTCCAGGGTCGGCGAAAAACTGTTTTTT
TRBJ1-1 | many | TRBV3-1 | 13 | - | CASSPGRNAEAFF | TGTGCCAGCAGCCCAGGGAGGAACGCTGAAGCTTTCTTT
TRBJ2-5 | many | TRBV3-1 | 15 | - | CASSPGAAYQETQYF | TGTGCCAGCAGCCCGGGGGCAGCGTACCAAGAGACCCAGTACTTC
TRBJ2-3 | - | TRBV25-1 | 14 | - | CASSEPGYRYTQYF | TGTGCCAGCAGTGAACCAGGCTACCGGTATACGCAGTATTTT
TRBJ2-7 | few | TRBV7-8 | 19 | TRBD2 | CASSFGWTSGRASSYEQYF | TGTGCCAGCAGCTTTGGATGGACTAGCGGGAGGGCTAGCTCCTACGAGCAGTACTTC
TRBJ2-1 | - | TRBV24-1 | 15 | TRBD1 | CATSDPTGIYNEQFF | TGTGCCACCAGTGATCCGACAGGGATCTACAATGAGCAGTTCTTC
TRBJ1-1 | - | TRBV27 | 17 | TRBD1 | CASIYRGQGVMNTEAFF | TGTGCCAGCATCTATCGGGGACAGGGGGTTATGAACACTGAAGCTTTCTTT
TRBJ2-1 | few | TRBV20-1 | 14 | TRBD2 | CSATLAGAYNEQFF | TGCAGTGCAACCCTAGCGGGAGCTTACAATGAGCAGTTCTTC
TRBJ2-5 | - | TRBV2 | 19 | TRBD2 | CARILSALAGGHQRETQYF | TGTGCCAGAATCTTGTCTGCGCTAGCGGGAGGACACCAAAGAGAGACCCAGTACTTC
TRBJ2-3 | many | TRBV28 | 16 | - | CASSPRGRLSTDTQYF | TGTGCCAGCAGTCCACGCGGGCGGCTTAGCACAGATACGCAGTATTTT
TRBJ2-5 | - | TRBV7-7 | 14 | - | CASSFRGTQETQYF | TGTGCTAGCAGCTTTCGAGGGACCCAAGAGACCCAGTACTTC
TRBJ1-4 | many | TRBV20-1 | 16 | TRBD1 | CSARDPITGGNEKLFF | TGCAGTGCTAGAGATCCAATAACAGGGGGTAATGAAAAACTGTTTTTT
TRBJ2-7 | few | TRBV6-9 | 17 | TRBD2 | CASSFSGGLAGVNEQYF | TGTGCCAGCAGTTTCTCGGGTGGACTAGCGGGAGTCAACGAGCAGTACTTC
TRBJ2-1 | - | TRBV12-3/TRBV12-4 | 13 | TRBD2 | CASSTGTINEQFF | TGTGCCAGCAGTACTGGGACTATCAATGAGCAGTTCTTC
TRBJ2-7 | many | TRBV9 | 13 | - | CASSGSGGYEQYF | TGTGCCAGCAGCGGGAGCGGCGGCTACGAGCAGTACTTC
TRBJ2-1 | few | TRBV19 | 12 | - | CASSVQDHEQFF | TGTGCCAGTAGCGTCCAGGACCATGAGCAGTTCTTC
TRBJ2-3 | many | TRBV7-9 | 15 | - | CASSPGDTTSDTQYF | TGTGCCAGCAGCCCTGGGGACACCACATCGGATACGCAGTATTTT
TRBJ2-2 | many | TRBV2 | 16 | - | CASSPNPGPPTGELFF | TGTGCCAGCAGTCCAAATCCGGGACCGCCCACCGGGGAGCTGTTTTTT
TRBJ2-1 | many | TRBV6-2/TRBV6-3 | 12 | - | CATRTNVNEQFF | TGTGCGACACGGACAAACGTCAATGAGCAGTTCTTC